This T cell receptor beta chain was sequenced during a study of T cells after yellow fever vaccination. Regarding the study as a whole: It was a small share of clonotypes that appeared in both CD4 and CD8 compartments. Although the secondary response was weaker, it peaked faster, at day 5 versus 15. Abundant bulk-derived clonotypes could contaminate FACS-sorted repertoires.

Germline assignment: CDR1 SQVTM and CDR2 ANQGSEA. CDR3 length: 12 residues. The V end lost 6 bases, the J end lost 7 bases, and 15 bases lay between the germline ends. This clonotype has a handful of counts. Its antigen remains unknown. Template switching with 5'RACE generated the TCR cDNA and added a universal primer site and UMIs. MiXCR, applied by TCRdb to the 5' RACE reads, yields one record per CDR3 protein. This table has 500,000 to 650,000 distinct CDR3 sequences, about a sixth appearing once. This receptor was obtained from a man in his late teens or twenties who received the YFV17D yellow fever vaccine. The chain carries TRBV29-1 and TRBJ1-1; tentatively, D is TRBD1 (6 bases). The starting material was PBMCs, obtained around 5 days after the first yellow fever vaccination. The CDR3 spells CSVWQGMDEAFF. Here the CDR3 DNA reads TGCAGCGTGTGGCAGGGGATGGATGAAGCTTTCTTT. Based on the CDR3 plus reference TRBV29-1 and TRBJ1-1, the full variable domain is SAVISQKPSRDICQRGTSLTIQCQVDSQVTMMFWYRQQPGQSLTLIATANQGSEATYESGFVIDKFPISRPNLTFSTLTVSNMSPEDSSIYLCSVWQGMDEAFFGQGTRLTVV.